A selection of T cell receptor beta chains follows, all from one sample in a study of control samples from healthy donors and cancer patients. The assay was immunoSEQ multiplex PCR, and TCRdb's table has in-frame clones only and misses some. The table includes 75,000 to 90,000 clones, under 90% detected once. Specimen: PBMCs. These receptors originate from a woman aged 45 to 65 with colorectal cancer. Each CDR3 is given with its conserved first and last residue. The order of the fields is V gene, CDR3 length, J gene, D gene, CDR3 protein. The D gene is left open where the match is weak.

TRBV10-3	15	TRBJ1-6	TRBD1	CAISELGTGNSPLHF
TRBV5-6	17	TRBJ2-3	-	CASSLALTVASTDTQYF
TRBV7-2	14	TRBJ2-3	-	CASSLMSRIDTQYF
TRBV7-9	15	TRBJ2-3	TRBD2	CASSILAIPTDTQYF
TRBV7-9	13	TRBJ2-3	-	CASSFGGADTQYF
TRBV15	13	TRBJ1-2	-	CATSREEGDGYTF
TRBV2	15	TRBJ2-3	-	CASSELVAHTDTQYF
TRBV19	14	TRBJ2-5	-	CASSISGVQETQYF
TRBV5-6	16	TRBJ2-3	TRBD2	CASSPTSGGPTDTQYF
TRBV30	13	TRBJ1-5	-	CAWSPGPNQPQHF
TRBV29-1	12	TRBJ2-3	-	CSVSSSTDTQYF
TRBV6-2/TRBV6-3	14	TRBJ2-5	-	CASSYSIAEETQYF
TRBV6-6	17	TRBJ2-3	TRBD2	CASSLHRTSGETDTQYF
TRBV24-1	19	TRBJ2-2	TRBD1	CATSDGTGRGNFVAGELFF
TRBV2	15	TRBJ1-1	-	CASSEAPIGSTEAFF
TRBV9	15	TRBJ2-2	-	CASSVSGEGTGELFF
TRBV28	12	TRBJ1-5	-	CASKSGNQPQHF
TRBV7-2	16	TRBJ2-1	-	CASSSRPASGYNEQFF
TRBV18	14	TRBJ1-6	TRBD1	CASSPGQGLSPLHF
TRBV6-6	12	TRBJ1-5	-	CASNSNNQPQHF
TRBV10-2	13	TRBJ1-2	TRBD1	CASSAGGGYGYTF
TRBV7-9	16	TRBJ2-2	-	CASSSDSGLDTGELFF
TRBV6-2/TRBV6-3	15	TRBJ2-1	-	CASSLSGPSYNEQFF
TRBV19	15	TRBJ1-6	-	CASSTRAGYNSPLHF
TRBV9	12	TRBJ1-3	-	CASSVAGNTIYF
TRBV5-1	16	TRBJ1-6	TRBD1	CASSVTGTGVNSPLHF
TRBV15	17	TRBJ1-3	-	CATSRESSPGSGNTIYF
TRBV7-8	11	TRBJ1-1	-	CASSLASEAFF
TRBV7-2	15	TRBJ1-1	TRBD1	CASSNRGSGGTEAFF
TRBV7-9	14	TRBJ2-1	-	CASSLGLSYNEQFF
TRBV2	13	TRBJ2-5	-	CASSETRQETQYF
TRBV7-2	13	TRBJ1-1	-	CASSLWEYTEAFF
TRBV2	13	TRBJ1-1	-	CASSVDRSTEAFF
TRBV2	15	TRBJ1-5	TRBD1	CASSEDRGANQPQHF
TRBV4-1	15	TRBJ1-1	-	CASSQEAAVNTEAFF
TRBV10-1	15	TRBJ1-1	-	CASSPTSTGNTEAFF
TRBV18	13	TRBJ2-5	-	CASSPLDGETQYF
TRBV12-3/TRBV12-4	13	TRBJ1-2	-	CASRRGFDYGYTF
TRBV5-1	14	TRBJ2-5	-	CASSGRGAQETQYF
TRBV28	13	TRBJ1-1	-	CASRYDMNTEAFF
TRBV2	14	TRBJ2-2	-	CASSPRTNTGELFF
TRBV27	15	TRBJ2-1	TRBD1	CASSLGRGLYNEQFF
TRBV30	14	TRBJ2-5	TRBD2	CAWSPGLAGETQYF
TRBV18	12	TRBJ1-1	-	CASSGGGSEAFF
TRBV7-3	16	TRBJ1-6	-	CASSLEGRGYNSPLHF
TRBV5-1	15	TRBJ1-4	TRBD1	CASSSSTGGQEKLFF
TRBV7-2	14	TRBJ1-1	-	CASSSQGWNTEAFF
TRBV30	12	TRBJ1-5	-	CAWSGQYQPQHF
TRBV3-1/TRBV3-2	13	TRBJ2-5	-	CASSPGGEETQYF
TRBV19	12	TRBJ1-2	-	CASRDNKRGYTF